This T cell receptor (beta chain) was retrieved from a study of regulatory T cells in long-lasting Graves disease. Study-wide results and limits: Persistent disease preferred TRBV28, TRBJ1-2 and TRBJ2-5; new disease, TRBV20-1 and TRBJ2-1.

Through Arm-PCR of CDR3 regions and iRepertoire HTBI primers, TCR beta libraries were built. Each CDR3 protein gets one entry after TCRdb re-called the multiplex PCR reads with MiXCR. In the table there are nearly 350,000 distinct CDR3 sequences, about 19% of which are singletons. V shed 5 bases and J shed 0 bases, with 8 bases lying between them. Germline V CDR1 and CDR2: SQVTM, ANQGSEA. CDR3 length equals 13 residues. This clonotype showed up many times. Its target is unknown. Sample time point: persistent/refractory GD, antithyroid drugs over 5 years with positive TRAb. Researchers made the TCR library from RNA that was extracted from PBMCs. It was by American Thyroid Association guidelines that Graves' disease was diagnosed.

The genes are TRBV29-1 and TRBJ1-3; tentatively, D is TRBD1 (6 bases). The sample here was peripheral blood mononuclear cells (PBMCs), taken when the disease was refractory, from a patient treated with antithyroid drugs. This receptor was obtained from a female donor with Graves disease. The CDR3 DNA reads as TGCAGCGTTTGGACAGACTCTGGAAACACCATATATTTT. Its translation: CSVWTDSGNTIYF.